The 4 T cell receptor beta chains below all came from one sample that was sequenced in a study of T cell repertoires in cytomegalovirus infection. These receptors' antigens are unknown. TCRdb re-derived calls from the reads in MiXCR, one entry per CDR3 protein. The data show some 590,000 distinct CDR3 sequences, almost 40% seen once. Source: cultured PBMCs, taken from culture after CMV antigen stimulation. These receptors came from a human donor in good health (CMV status not recorded). Some clones in this sample may be carry-over from other donors' samples.

V usage is TRBV7-6 and J usage is TRBJ2-7, with a weak D call TRBD2 (6 bases). The V gene's germline CDR1 is SGHVS and CDR2 FNYEAQ. The V gene lost 5 bases and the J gene lost 2 bases, with 16 bases spanning the gap. The CDR3 sequence is 15 residues long. CDR3 DNA sequence: TGTGCCAGCAGCCACGGGACTCAACCTACCTACGAGCAGTACTTC. Translating gives CASSHGTQPTYEQYF.

This chain uses TRBV7-9 with TRBJ2-2; D may be TRBD1 or TRBD2 (5 bases each). CDR1 and CDR2 from the germline V gene are SEHNR and FQNEAQ (reference sequence). The V end lost 5 bases, the J end lost 5 bases, and 15 bases lay between the germline ends. The CDR3 sequence is 15 residues long. CDR3 in DNA: TGTGCCAGCAGCCCGGCCTTAGGGGAGACCGGGGAGCTGTTTTTT. It translates to CASSPALGETGELFF.

The rearrangement links TRBV7-2 to TRBJ2-1; D not certain. The CDR3 covers 16 residues. The germline V and J ends were trimmed by 5 bases and 4 bases, with 18 bases remaining between them. Germline V gene sequence: CDR1 SGHTA, CDR2 FQGNSA. CDR3 amino acids: CASSPTPSSYYNEQFF. As DNA, the CDR3 is TGTGCCAGCAGCCCGACACCCTCCTCGTATTACAATGAGCAGTTCTTC.

The CDR3 DNA is TGTGCCAGCAGCTTAGAGCGGCAGCCCCAGCATTTT. Translated: CASSLERQPQHF. The chain carries TRBV7-2 and TRBJ1-5; D call uncertain. The CDR3 is made up of 12 amino acids. CDR1 and CDR2 from the germline V gene are SGHTA and FQGNSA. V was cut by 1 base and J by 7 bases, with 5 bases left in between.